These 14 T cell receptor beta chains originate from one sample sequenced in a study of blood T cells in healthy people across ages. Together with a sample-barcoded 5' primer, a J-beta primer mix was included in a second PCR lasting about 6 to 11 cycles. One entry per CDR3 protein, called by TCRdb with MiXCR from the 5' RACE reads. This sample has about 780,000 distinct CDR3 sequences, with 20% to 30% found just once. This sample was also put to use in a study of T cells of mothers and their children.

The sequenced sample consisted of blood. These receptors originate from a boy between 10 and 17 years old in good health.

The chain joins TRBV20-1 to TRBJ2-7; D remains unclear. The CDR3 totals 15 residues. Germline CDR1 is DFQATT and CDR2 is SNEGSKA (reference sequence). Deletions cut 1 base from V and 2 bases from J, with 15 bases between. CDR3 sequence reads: CSARGEQTLAYEQYF. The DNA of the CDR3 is TGCAGTGCTAGAGGCGAGCAGACTTTAGCCTACGAGCAGTACTTC.

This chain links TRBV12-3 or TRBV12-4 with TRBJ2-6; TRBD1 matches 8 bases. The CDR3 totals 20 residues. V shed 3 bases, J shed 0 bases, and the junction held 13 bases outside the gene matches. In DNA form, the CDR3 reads TGTGCCAGCAGTTTCGGGAATCACAGGGGGGAGAGCTCTGGGGCCAACGTCCTGACTTTC. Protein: CASSFGNHRGESSGANVLTF.

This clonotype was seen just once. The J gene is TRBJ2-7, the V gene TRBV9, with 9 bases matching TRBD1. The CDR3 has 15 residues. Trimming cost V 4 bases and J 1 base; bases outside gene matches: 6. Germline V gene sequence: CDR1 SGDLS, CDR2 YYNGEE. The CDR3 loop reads CASSPWDRVSYEQYF. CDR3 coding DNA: TGTGCCAGCAGCCCCTGGGACAGGGTGTCCTACGAGCAGTACTTC.

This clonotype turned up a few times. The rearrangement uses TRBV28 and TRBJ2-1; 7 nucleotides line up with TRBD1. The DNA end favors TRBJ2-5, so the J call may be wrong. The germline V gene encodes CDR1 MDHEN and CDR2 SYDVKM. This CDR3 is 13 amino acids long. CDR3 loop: CASTEGAEETQYF. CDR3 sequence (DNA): TGTGCCAGCACAGAGGGGGCGGAGGAGACCCAGTACTTC.

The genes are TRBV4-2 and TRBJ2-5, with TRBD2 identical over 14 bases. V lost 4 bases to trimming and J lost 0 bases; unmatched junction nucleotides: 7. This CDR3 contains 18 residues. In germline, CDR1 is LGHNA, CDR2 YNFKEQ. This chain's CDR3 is CASSPGTSGGQYQETQYF. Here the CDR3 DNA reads TGTGCCAGCAGCCCCGGGACTAGCGGGGGCCAGTACCAAGAGACCCAGTACTTC.

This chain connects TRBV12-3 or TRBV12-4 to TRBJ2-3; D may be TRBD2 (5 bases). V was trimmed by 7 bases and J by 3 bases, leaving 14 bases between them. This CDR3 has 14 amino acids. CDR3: CASTLGVGTDTQYF. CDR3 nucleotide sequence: TGTGCCAGCACGCTCGGGGTAGGAACAGATACGCAGTATTTT.

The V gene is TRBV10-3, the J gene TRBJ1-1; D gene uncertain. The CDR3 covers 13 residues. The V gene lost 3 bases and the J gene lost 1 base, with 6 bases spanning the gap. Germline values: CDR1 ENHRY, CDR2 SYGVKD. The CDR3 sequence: CAISEQRNTEAFF. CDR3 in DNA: TGTGCCATCAGTGAACAGAGGAACACTGAAGCTTTCTTT.

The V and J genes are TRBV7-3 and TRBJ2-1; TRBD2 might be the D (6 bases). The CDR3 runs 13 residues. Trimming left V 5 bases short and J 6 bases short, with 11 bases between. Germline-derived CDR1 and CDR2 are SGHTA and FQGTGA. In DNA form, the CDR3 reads TGTGCCAGCAGCGCCGGGACTCCCAATGAGCAGTTCTTC. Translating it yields CASSAGTPNEQFF.

The CDR3 spells CASRPVGTVTDTQYF. CDR3 nucleotides: TGCGCCAGCAGGCCTGTCGGGACAGTCACAGATACGCAGTATTTT. The chain combines TRBV5-1 with TRBJ2-3; 7 nucleotides line up with TRBD1. This CDR3 region has 15 residues. Germline loops: CDR1 SGHRS, CDR2 YFSETQ. Germline trimming cut 5 bases from V and 2 bases from J; bases unmatched to any gene: 8. Full variable domain (missing parts from reference TRBV5-1 and TRBJ2-3): KAGVTQTPRYLIKTRGQQVTLSCSPISGHRSVSWYQQTPGQGLQFLFEYFSETQRNKGNFPGRFSGRQFSNSRSEMNVSTLELGDSALYLCASRPVGTVTDTQYFGPGTRLTVL.

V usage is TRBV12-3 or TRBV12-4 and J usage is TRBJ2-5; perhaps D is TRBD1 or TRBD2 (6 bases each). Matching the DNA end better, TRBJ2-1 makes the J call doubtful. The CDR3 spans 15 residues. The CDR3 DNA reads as TGTGCCAGCAGTTTACGGGGGCGGTTGCACAATGAGCAGTTCTTC. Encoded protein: CASSLRGRLHNEQFF.

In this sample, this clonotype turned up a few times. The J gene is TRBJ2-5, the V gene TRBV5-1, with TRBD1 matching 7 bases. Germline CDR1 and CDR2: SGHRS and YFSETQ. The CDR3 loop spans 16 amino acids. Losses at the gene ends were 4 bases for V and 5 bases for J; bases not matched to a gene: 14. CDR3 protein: CASSPIRQGRDETQYF. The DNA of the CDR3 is TGCGCCAGCAGCCCCATTCGACAGGGTCGGGACGAGACCCAGTACTTC.

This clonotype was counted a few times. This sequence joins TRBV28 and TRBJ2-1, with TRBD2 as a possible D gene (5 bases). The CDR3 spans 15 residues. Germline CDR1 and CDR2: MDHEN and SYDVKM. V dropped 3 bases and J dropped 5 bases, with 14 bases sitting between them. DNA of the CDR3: TGTGCCAGCAGTTTCCGGGGTCTCATCAACAATGAGCAGTTCTTC. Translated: CASSFRGLINNEQFF.

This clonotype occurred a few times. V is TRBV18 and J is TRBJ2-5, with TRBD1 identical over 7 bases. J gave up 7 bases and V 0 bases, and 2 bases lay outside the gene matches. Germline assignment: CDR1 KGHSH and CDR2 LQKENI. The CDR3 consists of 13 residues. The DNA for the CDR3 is TGTGCCAGCTCACCACCGGCAGGGGGGACCCAGTACTTC. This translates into CASSPPAGGTQYF.

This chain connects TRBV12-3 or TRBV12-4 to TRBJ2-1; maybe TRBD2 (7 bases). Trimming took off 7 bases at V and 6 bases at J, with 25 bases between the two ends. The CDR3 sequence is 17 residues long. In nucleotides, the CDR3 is TGTGCCAGCATCCCGAGGGAGGGGGGCCTAGGGTTCAATGAGCAGTTCTTC. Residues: CASIPREGGLGFNEQFF.